The rows below give T cell receptor beta chains drawn from one sample of a study of untreated major depressive disorder. Method: immunoSEQ multiplex PCR; TCRdb's copy keeps in-frame clones and lacks some. This sample has 20,000 to 25,000 clones; around 93% occur once, and the top ten carry around 0.3%. The sample was CD4+ T cells from PBMCs. The receptors shown here come from a man aged 25 to 40 in good health. The CDR3 runs from the conserved cysteine through the conserved F or W. A D gene is named only where the DNA matches it firmly. Some rows mark clone size as missing; the rest say once, few, many or name a class of expanded clone.

len	abundance	v_gene	j_gene	d_gene	CDR3aa	CDR3nt
16	-	TRBV4-1	TRBJ1-5	-	CASSQDRPYSNQPQHF	TGCGCCAGCAGCCAAGACAGGCCTTATAGCAATCAGCCCCAGCATTTT
12	few	TRBV7-9	TRBJ2-1	TRBD2	CASSSSGVEQFF	TGTGCCAGCAGCTCGAGCGGGGTCGAGCAGTTCTTC
13	-	TRBV5-6	TRBJ2-7	-	CASSKWGRWEQYF	TGTGCCAGCAGCAAATGGGGTAGGTGGGAGCAGTACTTC
15	-	TRBV9	TRBJ2-3	TRBD2	CASSASGSGTDTQYF	TGTGCCAGCAGCGCTAGCGGGAGTGGCACAGATACGCAGTATTTT
13	-	TRBV6-5	TRBJ1-1	-	CASSFEAYTEAFF	TGTGCCAGCAGTTTTGAAGCGTACACTGAAGCTTTCTTT
11	-	TRBV7-3	TRBJ2-4	-	CASIDGPTRYF	TGTGCCAGCATTGATGGCCCGACACGGTACTTC
19	-	TRBV2	TRBJ1-5	TRBD1	CASSGGPGQGEYSNQPQHF	TGTGCCAGCAGCGGGGGTCCGGGACAGGGAGAATATAGCAATCAGCCCCAGCATTTT
13	-	TRBV2	TRBJ1-1	TRBD1	CASSTGGVTEAFF	TGTGCCAGCAGCACAGGGGGGGTCACTGAAGCTTTCTTT
15	-	TRBV5-4	TRBJ1-2	-	CASSLGGQRDYGYTF	TGTGCCAGCAGCTTGGGAGGACAGAGGGACTATGGCTACACCTTC
12	-	TRBV30	TRBJ2-7	-	CAWSTGRYEQYF	TGTGCCTGGAGCACAGGGAGGTACGAGCAGTACTTC
13	once	TRBV30	TRBJ1-1	-	CAWSGSGVDEAFF	TGTGCCTGGAGTGGGTCGGGGGTGGATGAAGCTTTCTTT
15	once	TRBV10-3	TRBJ2-2	-	CAISSWESNTGELFF	TGTGCCATCAGCTCGTGGGAGTCGAACACCGGGGAGCTGTTTTTT
13	-	TRBV25-1	TRBJ2-7	-	CASKAYRGYEQYF	TGTGCCAGCAAGGCTTACCGAGGATACGAGCAGTACTTC
17	-	TRBV9	TRBJ2-1	TRBD2	CASSVGSGTSENNEQFF	TGTGCCAGCAGCGTAGGTAGCGGGACGTCGGAAAACAATGAGCAGTTCTTC
14	-	TRBV5-1	TRBJ1-2	-	CASSPREGGYGYTF	TGCGCCAGCAGCCCACGGGAGGGCGGGTATGGCTACACCTTC
11	-	TRBV28	TRBJ1-2	-	CASSLYDGYTF	TGTGCCAGCAGTTTATACGATGGCTACACCTTC
14	-	TRBV5-4	TRBJ2-7	-	CASSLTGTPYEQYF	TGTGCCAGCAGCTTAACCGGGACTCCATACGAGCAGTACTTC
12	-	TRBV2	TRBJ2-3	TRBD1	CASRSTGDTQYF	TGTGCCAGCAGATCGACAGGGGATACGCAGTATTTT
13	-	TRBV7-2	TRBJ2-1	-	CASSSTGPSEQFF	TGTGCCAGCAGCTCCACGGGACCTAGTGAGCAGTTCTTC
14	once	TRBV19	TRBJ1-2	-	CASSISGAVHGYTF	TGTGCCAGTAGTATATCAGGGGCGGTCCATGGCTACACCTTC
16	few	TRBV4-1	TRBJ2-5	-	CASSHGGAEGPETQYF	TGCGCCAGCAGCCATGGGGGGGCGGAGGGGCCGGAGACCCAGTACTTC
13	-	TRBV4-3	TRBJ2-7	-	CASSQDRPYEQYF	TGCGCCAGCAGCCAAGATCGGCCTTACGAGCAGTACTTC
14	-	TRBV7-8	TRBJ2-2	TRBD2	CASSRGTSGGELFF	TGTGCCAGCAGCCGCGGGACTAGTGGCGGGGAGCTGTTTTTT
15	-	TRBV29-1	TRBJ1-2	TRBD1	CSARTGGVSNYGYTF	TGCAGCGCCAGGACAGGGGGGGTTTCTAACTATGGCTACACCTTC
16	few	TRBV4-1	TRBJ1-1	-	CASSQLGTRSNTEAFF	TGCGCCAGCAGCCAACTCGGGACCCGGTCGAACACTGAAGCTTTCTTT
15	few	TRBV5-1	TRBJ1-1	-	CASSSQGNGPSEAFF	TGCGCCAGCAGCTCACAGGGTAATGGGCCCTCTGAAGCTTTCTTT
15	-	TRBV5-6	TRBJ2-7	TRBD1	CASSSKGQNSYEQYF	TGTGCCAGCAGCTCCAAGGGACAGAACTCCTACGAGCAGTACTTC
20	-	TRBV6-1	TRBJ2-5	TRBD1	CASSEATNFPGQPNQETQYF	TGTGCCAGCAGTGAAGCTACCAACTTTCCGGGACAGCCGAACCAAGAGACCCAGTACTTC